Listed below are T cell receptor beta chains from one sample, sequenced in a study of blood T cell repertoires in COVID-19. Profiling relied on immunoSEQ multiplex PCR, and the TCRdb table lists in-frame clones only, not all of them. Among around 140,000 clones listed, more than 75% were seen once. Sequenced: peripheral blood. The receptors derive from a man in his 70s with active COVID-19. CDR3s include the opening cysteine and the closing phenylalanine or tryptophan. The D gene is left open where the match is weak. Expanded clones get a size class; other rows say once, few or many, or leave the size out.

v_gene: TRBV6-2/TRBV6-3
d_gene: TRBD1
abundance: NA
j_gene: TRBJ2-7
CDR3nt: TGTGCCAGCAGTTACGGGACAGGGGGGTACGAGCAGTACTTC
CDR3aa: CASSYGTGGYEQYF

v_gene: TRBV7-9
d_gene: NA
abundance: NA
j_gene: TRBJ2-3
CDR3nt: TGTGCCAGCAGCTTAGGGTCCGAACAGGATACGCAGTATTTT
CDR3aa: CASSLGSEQDTQYF

v_gene: TRBV5-4
d_gene: TRBD2
abundance: once
j_gene: TRBJ2-7
CDR3nt: TGTGCCAGCAGCTTGGAACTAGCGGGAGCCTACGAGCAGTACTTC
CDR3aa: CASSLELAGAYEQYF

v_gene: TRBV30
d_gene: NA
abundance: NA
j_gene: TRBJ1-1
CDR3nt: TGTGCCTGGAGGACCCCGGTGGGGGCGGGAGCTTTCTTT
CDR3aa: CAWRTPVGAGAFF

v_gene: TRBV7-9
d_gene: NA
abundance: few
j_gene: TRBJ2-1
CDR3nt: TGTGCCAGCAGCTTTTACGGGTACAATGAGCAGTTCTTC
CDR3aa: CASSFYGYNEQFF

v_gene: TRBV6-5
d_gene: TRBD2
abundance: NA
j_gene: TRBJ2-7
CDR3nt: TGTGCCAGCAGTTACTCGGCTAGCGGGAGTGGCGAGCAGTACTTC
CDR3aa: CASSYSASGSGEQYF

v_gene: TRBV27
d_gene: NA
abundance: NA
j_gene: TRBJ1-3
CDR3nt: TGTGCCAGCCGAGGTCCCTCTGGAAACACCATATATTTT
CDR3aa: CASRGPSGNTIYF

v_gene: TRBV20-1
d_gene: NA
abundance: NA
j_gene: TRBJ1-1
CDR3nt: TGCAGTGCTAGGCCGAACGGGGAAGCTTTCTTT
CDR3aa: CSARPNGEAFF

v_gene: TRBV30
d_gene: NA
abundance: once
j_gene: TRBJ2-3
CDR3nt: TGTGCCTGGAGTGGGGCCAGCACAGATACGCAGTATTTT
CDR3aa: CAWSGASTDTQYF

v_gene: TRBV4-3
d_gene: NA
abundance: NA
j_gene: TRBJ1-3
CDR3nt: TGCGCCAGCAGCCAAGATATAAACACCAACACCATATATTTT
CDR3aa: CASSQDINTNTIYF

v_gene: TRBV5-1
d_gene: NA
abundance: NA
j_gene: TRBJ2-3
CDR3nt: TGCGCCAGCAGCCCCGGGGGTCGGTCAGGAGATACGCAGTATTTT
CDR3aa: CASSPGGRSGDTQYF

v_gene: TRBV5-1
d_gene: NA
abundance: NA
j_gene: TRBJ2-4
CDR3nt: TGCGCCAGCAGCCCCGGGGCGGGGCCGAAAAACATTCAGTACTTC
CDR3aa: CASSPGAGPKNIQYF

v_gene: TRBV7-2
d_gene: NA
abundance: NA
j_gene: TRBJ1-1
CDR3nt: TGTGCCAGCAGCTCCTACACTGAGGGTGAAGCTTTCTTT
CDR3aa: CASSSYTEGEAFF

v_gene: TRBV28
d_gene: NA
abundance: NA
j_gene: TRBJ1-5
CDR3nt: TGTGCCAGCAGTTCTGGGAGCAGCAATCAGCCCCAGCATTTT
CDR3aa: CASSSGSSNQPQHF

v_gene: TRBV6-1
d_gene: TRBD2
abundance: NA
j_gene: TRBJ2-5
CDR3nt: TGTGCCAGCAGTGCCTCTAGGCTAGCGGGGGGCAAGACCCAGTACTTC
CDR3aa: CASSASRLAGGKTQYF

v_gene: TRBV5-1
d_gene: NA
abundance: NA
j_gene: TRBJ2-4
CDR3nt: TGCGCCAGCAGCTCGGAACAGGGCTCCAAAAACATTCAGTACTTC
CDR3aa: CASSSEQGSKNIQYF

v_gene: TRBV6-5
d_gene: TRBD2
abundance: NA
j_gene: TRBJ2-1
CDR3nt: TGTGCCAGCAGTACACTAGCGGGAATGGTAAATGAGCAGTTCTTC
CDR3aa: CASSTLAGMVNEQFF

v_gene: TRBV6-5
d_gene: NA
abundance: NA
j_gene: TRBJ2-7
CDR3nt: TGTGCCAGCAGTAGTCCAGGGATCTCCTACGAGCAGTACTTC
CDR3aa: CASSSPGISYEQYF

v_gene: TRBV7-9
d_gene: TRBD1
abundance: once
j_gene: TRBJ2-3
CDR3nt: TGTGCCAGCAGCCCCCTTGGGACAGGGACAGGCAGCACAGATACGCAGTATTTT
CDR3aa: CASSPLGTGTGSTDTQYF

v_gene: TRBV4-1
d_gene: NA
abundance: NA
j_gene: TRBJ2-7
CDR3nt: TGCGCCAGCAGCCAAGAACAGGGTGGTATCTACGAGCAGTACTTC
CDR3aa: CASSQEQGGIYEQYF

v_gene: TRBV19
d_gene: NA
abundance: NA
j_gene: TRBJ1-6
CDR3nt: TGTGCCAGTAGTACCACGTCAGGAGGGCATTCACCCCTCCACTTT
CDR3aa: CASSTTSGGHSPLHF

v_gene: TRBV5-1
d_gene: NA
abundance: NA
j_gene: TRBJ2-3
CDR3nt: TGCGCCAGCAGCCTCTTAGTGTCCACAGATACGCAGTATTTT
CDR3aa: CASSLLVSTDTQYF

v_gene: TRBV6-5
d_gene: NA
abundance: NA
j_gene: TRBJ1-5
CDR3nt: TGTGCCAGGGACTATAATTCTAGGAATCAGCCCCAGCATTTT
CDR3aa: CARDYNSRNQPQHF

v_gene: TRBV7-3
d_gene: NA
abundance: NA
j_gene: TRBJ2-7
CDR3nt: TGTGCCAGCAGCTTAGTCGCAGGGGTAAACTACGAGCAGTACTTC
CDR3aa: CASSLVAGVNYEQYF

v_gene: TRBV28
d_gene: NA
abundance: NA
j_gene: TRBJ1-1
CDR3nt: TGTGCCAGCAGTAGAGGTACTGAAGCTTTCTTT
CDR3aa: CASSRGTEAFF

v_gene: TRBV7-7
d_gene: TRBD2
abundance: NA
j_gene: TRBJ2-7
CDR3nt: TGTGCCAGCCGAGCGGGACTAGCGGGAGGGCCCCCCTACGAGCAGTACTTC
CDR3aa: CASRAGLAGGPPYEQYF

v_gene: TRBV5-1
d_gene: NA
abundance: once
j_gene: TRBJ2-2
CDR3nt: TGCGCCAGCAGCTTGGCCGGCGGGACAGCCCCGGCCGGGGAGCTGTTTTTT
CDR3aa: CASSLAGGTAPAGELFF

v_gene: TRBV28
d_gene: NA
abundance: once
j_gene: TRBJ1-1
CDR3nt: TGTGCCAGCACCCTCCGAGCCCCTGGCACTGAAGCTTTCTTT
CDR3aa: CASTLRAPGTEAFF

v_gene: TRBV27
d_gene: NA
abundance: NA
j_gene: TRBJ1-5
CDR3nt: TGTGCCAGCAGCGGACAGAATAGCAATCAGCCCCAGCATTTT
CDR3aa: CASSGQNSNQPQHF

v_gene: TRBV27
d_gene: TRBD2
abundance: NA
j_gene: TRBJ2-7
CDR3nt: TGTGCCAGCTGGGCGAATCCGGGAGGATCCGAGCAGTACTTC
CDR3aa: CASWANPGGSEQYF

v_gene: TRBV30
d_gene: NA
abundance: many
j_gene: TRBJ2-7
CDR3nt: TGTGCCTGGCAGGGGAACACCTACGAGCAGTACTTC
CDR3aa: CAWQGNTYEQYF

v_gene: TRBV7-2
d_gene: NA
abundance: NA
j_gene: TRBJ2-7
CDR3nt: TGTGCCAGCAGCTTCGGACTATCCTCTGTCTACGAGCAGTACTTC
CDR3aa: CASSFGLSSVYEQYF

v_gene: TRBV28
d_gene: TRBD2
abundance: NA
j_gene: TRBJ2-5
CDR3nt: TGTGCCAGCAGTTTATTAACCCCGACTAGCGGGAGGGCCGGGGTACGGTGGGAGACCCAGTACTTC
CDR3aa: CASSLLTPTSGRAGVRWETQYF

v_gene: TRBV9
d_gene: TRBD1
abundance: NA
j_gene: TRBJ1-1
CDR3nt: TGTGCCAGCAGCGGACGAGACGACAGGGGGGGCACTGAAGCTTTCTTT
CDR3aa: CASSGRDDRGGTEAFF

v_gene: TRBV29-1
d_gene: NA
abundance: NA
j_gene: TRBJ1-2
CDR3nt: TGCAGCGTTGAGGATAGGGACAAACGCCTGGCTAACTATGGCTACACCTTC
CDR3aa: CSVEDRDKRLANYGYTF

v_gene: TRBV7-2
d_gene: TRBD1
abundance: NA
j_gene: TRBJ1-2
CDR3nt: TGTGCCAGCAGCTCCCCGGGACAGGGGGACTATGGCTACACCTTC
CDR3aa: CASSSPGQGDYGYTF

v_gene: TRBV28
d_gene: TRBD1
abundance: NA
j_gene: TRBJ1-3
CDR3nt: TGTGCCAGCAGTTCTCATGGAGGGGGCGACGGAAACACCATATATTTT
CDR3aa: CASSSHGGGDGNTIYF

v_gene: TRBV9
d_gene: TRBD1
abundance: NA
j_gene: TRBJ2-2
CDR3nt: TGTGCCAGCAGCCCCAGGGGGCAGGGCACCGGGGAGCTGTTTTTT
CDR3aa: CASSPRGQGTGELFF